Below are 20 T cell receptor beta chains sequenced from a single sample in a study of tumor-infiltrating lymphocytes in primary liver carcinoma. Blood RNA came from unsorted whole blood; germline DNA was also extracted. Making TCR beta cDNA involved roughly 500 ng total RNA and a constant-region primer. Three rounds of nested multiplex PCR with slightly modified ARM-PCR produced TCR beta libraries. It was with TRBV1-TRBV30 forward primers and a C-beta reverse primer that the first two PCR rounds were run, at about 9 cycles each. TCRdb redid the calling of the multiplex PCR reads with MiXCR, one entry per CDR3 protein. The data hold 250,000 to 400,000 distinct CDR3 sequences, with 65% observed a single time. What was sequenced was peripheral blood. The receptors were sampled from a man in his forties or fifties with primary liver carcinoma and hepatitis B virus infection.

The chain links TRBV6-5 to TRBJ2-3; 9 bases fit TRBD2. The CDR3 runs 16 residues. Germline CDR1 and CDR2: MNHEY and SVGAGI. With 8 bases clipped from V and 1 base from J, the junction kept 10 bases outside the gene matches. CDR3 residues: CASGSTGLAGTDTQYF. The CDR3, as DNA: TGTGCCAGCGGCTCCACGGGACTAGCCGGCACAGATACGCAGTATTTT.

The sample holds a few counts of this clonotype. The chain has TRBV12-3 or TRBV12-4 and TRBJ2-3; 16 positions match TRBD2. The CDR3 length is 16 residues. The V gene end was trimmed by 6 bases and the J gene end by 4 bases; junction bases not matched to a gene: 4. The CDR3 region is CASREGLAGGPDTQYF. In nucleotides, the CDR3 is TGTGCCAGCAGAGAGGGACTAGCGGGAGGGCCAGATACGCAGTATTTT.

Points on this clonotype: A much larger clone lies a single base off, so this may be a read error. V usage is TRBV4-2 and J usage is TRBJ1-2; D ambiguous. Germline CDR1 reads LGHNA; CDR2 reads YNFKEQ. This CDR3 has 15 amino acids. The V gene lost 0 bases and the J gene lost 1 base, with 9 bases spanning the gap. The CDR3 bases are TGTGCCAGCAGCCAAGATCCTGCTGTTAACTATGGCTACACCTTC. Translating it yields CASSQDPAVNYGYTF.

Of note for this clonotype: A single base separates this from a much larger clone, so it may be a read error. The chain has TRBV12-3 or TRBV12-4 and TRBJ1-1; D perhaps matches TRBD1 (5 bases). The CDR3 is made up of 14 amino acids. CDR3 bases: TGTGCCAGCATCTTAGGACACCAGAACACTGAAGTTTTCTTT. Amino acid sequence: CASILGHQNTEVFF.

Regarding this clonotype: A much more abundant neighbour one base away suggests this may be a read error. This chain connects TRBV6-5 to TRBJ2-1; D may be TRBD1 (5 bases). From germline, CDR1 is MNHEY and CDR2 SVGAGI. The CDR3 is 12 residues long. Here the CDR3 DNA reads TGTGCCAACAGTTACCTGGGGCTTGAGCAGTTCTTC. Protein product: CANSYLGLEQFF.

For this clonotype: The junction departs from the called germline gene at one end, perhaps through a read error. CDR3 protein: CASNQGADLQETQYF. In DNA, the CDR3 is TGCGCCAGCAACCAAGGGGCCGATCTGCAAGAGACCCAGTACTTC. The chain carries TRBV4-3 and TRBJ2-5; D perhaps matches TRBD1 (5 bases). The CDR3 consists of 15 residues. The V gene's germline CDR1 is LGHNA and CDR2 YSLEER.

The gene calls are TRBV3-1 and TRBJ1-4; D is unresolved. The V end was cut by 3 bases, the J end by 4 bases, with 9 bases between. The CDR3 is 14 residues long. Germline assignment: CDR1 LGHDT and CDR2 YNNKEL (reference sequence). In nucleotides, the CDR3 is TGTGCCAGCAGCCACGGACGTCTTAATGAAAAACTGTTTTTT. Its translation: CASSHGRLNEKLFF.

Turning to this clonotype: A much larger clone is a single base away; this may be a read error. The chain joins TRBV10-3 to TRBJ2-6, with 9 bases identical to TRBD2. This CDR3 contains 20 residues. CDR1 ENHRY and CDR2 SYGVKD come from the germline V gene. The CDR3 DNA follows: TGTGCCATCAGCGATGGACTAGCGTATTCTTCCCGCTCTGGGGGCAACGTCCTGACTTTC. Translated, it gives CAISDGLAYSSRSGGNVLTF.

On this clonotype itself: A single base separates this from a much larger clone, so it may be a read error. The V and J genes are TRBV11-2 and TRBJ2-2; D remains unclear. The germline V and J ends were trimmed by 0 bases and 3 bases, with 14 bases remaining between them. Germline values: CDR1 SGHAT, CDR2 FQNNGV. The CDR3 is 17 amino acids. The DNA for the CDR3 is TGTGCCAGCAGCTTAGAGTCGATGAGCCAGTACACCGGGGAGCTGTTTTTT. Encoded protein: CASSLESMSQYTGELFF.

Concerning this clonotype: A much larger clone lies a single base off, so this may be a read error. The genes are TRBV4-2 and TRBJ2-7; 12 bases fit TRBD2. The CDR3 length is 16 residues. Germline V gene lookup returns CDR1 LGHNA and CDR2 YNFKEQ. J was trimmed by 5 bases and V by 0 bases; bases with no gene match: 5. The CDR3 spells CASSQDATSGSHEQYF. In DNA, the CDR3 is TGTGCCAGCAGCCAAGATGCGACTAGCGGGAGTCACGAGCAGTACTTC.

About this clonotype: A much bigger clone sits one base away, suggesting this may be a read error. The CDR3 DNA reads TGTGCCAGCAGCAACCCAGGGGCCGCCTACAATGAGCAGTTCTTC. This gives the protein CASSNPGAAYNEQFF. This sequence joins TRBV6-5 and TRBJ2-1; tentatively, D is TRBD1 (6 bases). Germline V gene sequence: CDR1 MNHEY, CDR2 SVGAGI. With 6 bases removed from V and 2 bases from J, the gap between germline ends came to 14 bases. This CDR3 region has 15 residues.

V usage is TRBV5-1 and J usage is TRBJ2-2, with 10 nucleotides matching TRBD2. V dropped 0 bases and J dropped 10; count of bases not matched to a gene: 6. The CDR3 is made up of 15 amino acids. CDR1 SGHRS and CDR2 YFSETQ come from the germline V gene. The CDR3 coding sequence is TGCGCCAGCAGCTTGGCTCTAGCGGGGGACGTGGAGCTGTTTTTT. This sequence encodes CASSLALAGDVELFF.

Comment on this clonotype: Being one base from a much bigger clone, this may be a read error. J is TRBJ2-1 and V is TRBV6-2 or TRBV6-3; 11 positions agree with TRBD1. This CDR3 comprises 13 residues. V was pared by 8 bases and J by 9 bases, with 6 bases of the junction left unmatched. Germline V gives CDR1 MNHEY, CDR2 SVGEGT. The CDR3 sequence: CASRDRGFLEQFF. CDR3 DNA: TGTGCCAGCCGGGACAGGGGGTTTCTTGAGCAGTTCTTC.

The V call is TRBV12-3 or TRBV12-4, the J call TRBJ2-1; D is possibly TRBD2 (6 bases). This CDR3 contains 17 residues. V was clipped by 7 bases and J by 5 bases, with 24 bases between them. CDR3 in amino acids: CASTPNPWVAADNEQFF. The DNA for the CDR3 is TGTGCCAGCACCCCTAATCCCTGGGTAGCGGCTGACAATGAGCAGTTCTTC.

About this clonotype itself: The junction and the germline gene differ at one end; a read error may be behind it. V is TRBV29-1 and J is TRBJ2-3; no clear D. Germline-derived CDR1 and CDR2 are SQVTM and ANQGSEA. CDR3 length equals 12 residues. The CDR3, as DNA: TGCAGCGTCCAACACACCACAGATACGCAATATTTT. Protein sequence: CSVQHTTDTQYF.

Of note for this clonotype: One end of the junction is discordant with germline, which a read error may explain. The chain links TRBV28 to TRBJ2-7, with TRBD2 identical over 10 bases. Germline lookup yields CDR1 MDHEN and CDR2 SYDVKM. This CDR3 has 17 residues. Here the CDR3 DNA reads TGTCCCAGCAGTTTCACCCCTGGACTAGCGGATTCCTACGAGCAGTACTTC. Its protein product is CPSSFTPGLADSYEQYF.

The rearrangement links TRBV11-3 to TRBJ2-7, with D possibly TRBD2 on 6 matching bases. This CDR3 has 14 residues. The germline V gene has CDR1 SGHNT and CDR2 YENEEA. V was clipped by 5 bases and J by 6 bases, with 17 bases between them. This CDR3 is CASSPVTRDCEQYF. The CDR3 DNA is TGTGCCAGCAGCCCCGTTACGCGGGACTGCGAGCAGTACTTC. Combining the CDR3 with reference TRBV11-3 and TRBJ2-7 gives the whole variable domain EAGVVQSPRYKIIEKKQPVAFWCNPISGHNTLYWYLQNLGQGPELLIRYENEEAVDDSQLPKDRFSAERLKGVDSTLKIQPAELGDSAVYLCASSPVTRDCEQYFGPGTRLTVT.

On this clonotype itself: A much larger clone lies a single base off, so this may be a read error. The V call is TRBV5-4, the J call TRBJ1-2; weak D call: TRBD1 (6 bases). Trimming removed 0 bases from V and 4 bases from J, with 16 bases in between. The CDR3 covers 16 residues. The V gene's germline CDR1 is SGHNT and CDR2 YYREEE (reference sequence). This CDR3 is CASSLAFRGNFYGYTF. CDR3 DNA sequence: TGTGCCAGCAGCTTGGCGTTCAGGGGAAATTTCTATGGCTACACCTTC.

Note on this clonotype: This may be a read error: a much more frequent sequence differs by one nucleotide. The chain employs TRBV6-1 and TRBJ2-1, with TRBD2 identical over 7 bases. The CDR3 is 16 residues long. Per germline, CDR1 MNHNS and CDR2 SASEGT. V was pared by 6 bases and J by 2 bases, with 10 bases of the junction left unmatched. The CDR3 is CASSPGLVGTYNEQFF. The CDR3 DNA follows: TGTGCCAGCAGCCCAGGACTAGTGGGAACCTACAATGAGCAGTTCTTC.

This clonotype was counted many times. The chain is built from TRBV5-5 and TRBJ2-1; D is perhaps TRBD1 or TRBD2 (5 bases each). This CDR3 region has 16 residues. V was shortened by 3 bases and J by 5 bases, with 18 bases between the two germline ends. CDR1 is SGHKS and CDR2 is YYEKEE in the germline V gene (reference sequence). The CDR3 region has the DNA TGTGCCAGCAGCTGGTCGGGGCTAGCTAGGAACAATGAGCAGTTCTTC. Its protein is CASSWSGLARNNEQFF.